Below are 3 T cell receptor beta chains sequenced from a single sample in a study of HIV-infected children after antiretroviral therapy interruption. The treatment: PENTA 11 planned treatment interruption arm or continuous ART arm. Unique molecular identifiers were included in an RNA-based 3' RACE TCR library. From the 3' RACE reads, TCRdb called clonotypes with MiXCR, one entry per CDR3 protein. The profile covers some 90,000 distinct CDR3 sequences, with about 7.2% appearing a single time and about 1.1% taken by the ten largest. Sequencing used CD45RA+ CD4+ T cells from PBMCs, pooled from several time points, obtained from a donor given antiretroviral therapy, either interrupted or continuous. Regarding subset: naive CD4+ CD45RA+ CD45RO- T cells. The source is a pool of human donors with HIV.

There are many counts of this clonotype. V usage is TRBV7-2 and J usage is TRBJ2-3; either TRBD1 or TRBD2 may supply D (6 bases each). Between the trimmed V and J ends, which lost 2 bases and 0 bases, there was a span of 12 bases. Per germline, CDR1 SGHTA and CDR2 FQGNSA. The CDR3 contains 16 residues. This CDR3 is CASSLIPGASTDTQYF. The CDR3 nucleotides read TGTGCCAGCAGCTTAATACCGGGGGCAAGCACAGATACGCAGTATTTT.

In this sample, this clonotype turned up many times. The gene calls are TRBV12-3 or TRBV12-4 and TRBJ2-1; 12 bases are shared with TRBD2. CDR3 length: 13 amino acids. The V gene end was trimmed by 7 bases and the J gene end by 9 bases; junction bases not matched to a gene: 4. CDR3 coding DNA: TGTGCCAGCAACTTACTAGCGGGAGGTGAGCAGTTCTTC. Amino acids: CASNLLAGGEQFF.

This chain links TRBV12-3 or TRBV12-4 with TRBJ1-4; D is possibly TRBD1 (5 bases). Trimming left V 7 bases short and J 8 bases short, with 26 bases between. The CDR3 totals 17 residues. The CDR3 bases are TGTGCCAGCACCTTGGACTCCTGGGGCAGCACTCAAGAAAAACTGTTTTTT. Translation gives CASTLDSWGSTQEKLFF.